This T cell receptor beta chain was captured by sequencing in a study of cytomegalovirus exposure and HLA in healthy donors. Points from the study as a whole: A later examination showed that TCR association rates differed by HLA locus, with DRB1 most and HLA-C fewest.

In the case of this clone: The antigen remains undetermined.

CDR3 length: 17 amino acids. Germline V CDR1 and CDR2: SGHTA, FQGNSA. V lost 5 bases, J lost 7 bases, and 11 bases stayed unmatched. The PCR contained 60 Vbeta and 13 Jbeta primers. Data came from immunoSEQ multiplex PCR; TCRdb stores just in-frame clones and leaves some out. The sample holds some 140,000 clones, around 73% seen once. Healthy bone marrow donors made up the donors. The sequenced sample consisted of PBMCs. This TCR was recovered from a woman in her 40s in good health and CMV-seronegative. The gene calls are TRBV7-2 and TRBJ2-1, with 13 positions matching TRBD2. The CDR3 sequence is CASSRFRTSGGMNEQFF. The CDR3 DNA is TGTGCCAGCAGCCGATTCAGGACTAGCGGGGGAATGAATGAGCAGTTCTTC.